One sample yielded the 9 T cell receptor beta chains listed below, sequenced in a study of T-cell reconstitution after alpha-beta-depleted transplantation in children. Molecular barcoding with unique molecular identifiers was used for the TCRbeta library. TCRdb recomputed calls from the PCR reads with MiXCR, one row per CDR3 protein. This repertoire shows about 870,000 distinct CDR3 sequences, 15% to 20% found once; its top ten account for around 4.5%. Sequencing was performed on PBMCs, mostly from graft donor cells, taken 360 days after TCRalphabeta/CD19-depleted stem cell transplant. Receptors were obtained from a male patient aged 10 to 17 who had a stem cell transplant for acute lymphoblastic leukemia, so the T cells may come from the graft donor.

The rearrangement links TRBV21-1 to TRBJ2-1; the table's D call of TRBD2 was not tested on the DNA. TRBV21-1 is a pseudogene. The CDR3 contains 13 residues. The CDR3 sequence: CASSKGGLAPQFF. In nucleotides, the CDR3 is TGTGCCAGCAGCAAAGGAGGACTAGCGCCACAGTTCTTC.

This clonotype was counted ten times or more. The chain couples TRBV12-3 or TRBV12-4 to TRBJ2-7; 7 bases agree with TRBD2. Unmatched junction bases numbered 9, after V lost 6 bases and J lost 4 bases. This CDR3 has 14 amino acids. The CDR3 loop reads CASRNGLGGYEQYF. DNA of the CDR3: TGTGCCAGCAGGAATGGACTAGGCGGTTACGAGCAGTACTTC.

The chain couples TRBV25-1 to TRBJ1-6; 7 bases are shared with TRBD1. CDR3 size: 13 residues. Germline CDR1 MGHDK, CDR2 SYGVNS. V dropped 2 bases and J dropped 9; count of bases not matched to a gene: 1. The CDR3 DNA reads as TGTGCCAGCAGTGAAGCAGGGGGTTCACCCCTCCACTTT. It is translated as CASSEAGGSPLHF.

The chain uses TRBV7-9 and TRBJ2-7, with D maybe TRBD2 (5 bases). This CDR3 contains 15 residues. Germline V gene lookup returns CDR1 SEHNR and CDR2 FQNEAQ (reference sequence). With 8 bases removed from V and 0 bases from J, the gap between germline ends came to 17 bases. The CDR3 spells CASGPSGIISYEQYF. The CDR3 DNA reads as TGTGCCAGCGGGCCTTCCGGGATAATCTCCTACGAGCAGTACTTC.

This clonotype came up a few times. DNA of the CDR3: TGCGCCAGCAGCTTGATCGTCACAGGTGCCTCGCCCGAGCAGTACTTC. As protein: CASSLIVTGASPEQYF. This rearrangement joins TRBV5-1 to TRBJ2-7, with D perhaps TRBD1 (5 bases). The germline V and J ends were trimmed by 1 base and 6 bases, with 20 bases remaining between them. Germline values: CDR1 SGHRS, CDR2 YFSETQ. The CDR3 consists of 16 residues.

This clonotype was counted between two and nine times. Written as DNA, the CDR3 is TGTGCCAGCAGCACCGACAGGAGGAACAATGAGCAGTTCTTC. Its translation: CASSTDRRNNEQFF. The chain carries TRBV6-1 and TRBJ2-1; TRBD1 is a possible D gene (6 bases). The germline V and J ends were trimmed by 6 bases and 5 bases, with 14 bases remaining between them. CDR1 is MNHNS, CDR2 SASEGT, per germline. The CDR3 runs to 14 residues.

The rearrangement uses TRBV5-1 and TRBJ2-4; TRBD1 agrees at 8 bases. Germline V lookup: CDR1 SGHRS, CDR2 YFSETQ. The CDR3 spans 15 residues. V lost 3 bases to trimming and J lost 2 bases; unmatched junction nucleotides: 4. The CDR3: CASSSRTGPKNIQYF. DNA of the CDR3: TGCGCCAGCAGCTCTCGGACAGGGCCCAAAAACATTCAGTACTTC.

This clonotype was seen only a few times. The rearrangement joins TRBV29-1 to TRBJ2-2; TRBD2 matches 9 bases. The J segment lost 9 bases and the V segment lost 3 bases, leaving 11 bases of the junction unmatched. Germline loops: CDR1 SQVTM, CDR2 ANQGSEA. This CDR3 spans 15 amino acids. The CDR3 here is CSVDYGREGFRELFF. The CDR3 DNA follows: TGCAGCGTTGATTATGGGCGGGAGGGTTTCCGGGAGCTGTTTTTT.

The genes are TRBV6-5 and TRBJ2-2; D is unresolved. The V end lost 2 bases, the J end lost 0 bases, and 13 bases lay between the germline ends. The CDR3 sequence is 17 residues long. Germline CDR1 reads MNHEY; CDR2 reads SVGAGI. As DNA, the CDR3 is TGTGCCAGCAGTTACGATCGGATCAGCTCGAACACCGGGGAGCTGTTTTTT. Amino acids: CASSYDRISSNTGELFF.